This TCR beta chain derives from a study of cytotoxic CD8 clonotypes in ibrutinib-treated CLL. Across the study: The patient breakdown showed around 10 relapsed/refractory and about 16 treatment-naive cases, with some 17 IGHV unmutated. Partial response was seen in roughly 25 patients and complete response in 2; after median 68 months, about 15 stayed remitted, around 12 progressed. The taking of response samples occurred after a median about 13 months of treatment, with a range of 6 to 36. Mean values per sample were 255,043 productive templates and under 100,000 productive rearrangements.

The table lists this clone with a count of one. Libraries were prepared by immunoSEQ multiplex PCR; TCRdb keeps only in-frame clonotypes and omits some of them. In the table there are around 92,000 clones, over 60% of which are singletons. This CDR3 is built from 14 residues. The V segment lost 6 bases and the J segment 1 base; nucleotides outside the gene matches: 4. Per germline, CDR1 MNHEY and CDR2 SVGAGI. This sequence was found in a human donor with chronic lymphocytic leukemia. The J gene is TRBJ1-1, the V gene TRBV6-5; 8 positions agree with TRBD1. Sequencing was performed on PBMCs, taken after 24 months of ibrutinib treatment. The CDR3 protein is CASSSDRGNTEAFF. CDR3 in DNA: TGTGCCAGCAGCTCCGACAGGGGGAACACTGAAGCTTTCTTT.